The next 27 T cell receptor beta chains were all read from a single sample in a study of identifying expanded T cells in peripheral blood. Produced via immunoSEQ multiplex PCR; TCRdb's table is partial and in-frame only. The sample has approximately 75,000 clones; under 90% are singletons. Sequences were obtained from blood. The receptor set was obtained from a person between 18 and 69 years old in good health.

The chain recombines TRBV19 with TRBJ1-1; 9 positions agree with TRBD1. Germline V lookup: CDR1 LNHDA, CDR2 SQIVND (reference sequence). The V segment lost 5 bases and the J segment 1 base; nucleotides outside the gene matches: 5. There are 15 residues in the CDR3. The CDR3 sequence is CASSPGQGWNTEAFF. The CDR3 coding sequence is TGTGCCAGTAGTCCGGGACAGGGCTGGAACACTGAAGCTTTCTTT.

On this clone: One end of the junction does not line up with germline, which may come from a read error. The chain joins TRBV29-1 to TRBJ1-1; D may be TRBD1 (6 bases). Germline V gene sequence: CDR1 SQVTM, CDR2 ANQGSEA. This CDR3 contains 13 residues. The CDR3 DNA follows: TGCAGCGCTGAACAGGGAATGAACACTGAAGCTTTCTTT. Translation: CSAEQGMNTEAFF. The full variable domain, completed using reference TRBV29-1 and TRBJ1-1, is SAVISQKPSRDICQRGTSLTIQCQVDSQVTMMFWYRQQPGQSLTLIATANQGSEATYESGFVIDKFPISRPNLTFSTLTVSNMSPEDSSIYLCSAEQGMNTEAFFGQGTRLTVV.

Here the CDR3 DNA reads TGTGCCAGCAGTTTAGCGTCCGGGGCCAACGTCCTGACTTTC. This gives the protein CASSLASGANVLTF. The chain employs TRBV27 and TRBJ2-6; D is uncertain. V was trimmed by 2 bases and J by 4 bases, leaving 6 bases between them. CDR3 length: 14 amino acids. The V gene's germline CDR1 is MNHEY and CDR2 SMNVEV (reference sequence).

This clone was seen more than once but under ten times. The same CDR3 can be traced to other DNA sequences in this sample. The V gene is TRBV28, the J gene TRBJ2-7; TRBD2 is a possible D gene (7 bases). V was cut by 5 bases and J by 3 bases, with 17 bases left in between. Germline-derived CDR1 and CDR2 are MDHEN and SYDVKM. The CDR3 covers 15 residues. The CDR3 loop reads CASSRDRGGGYEQYF. The DNA for the CDR3 is TGTGCCAGCAGTCGGGATCGGGGAGGGGGCTACGAGCAGTACTTC.

This rearrangement joins TRBV4-3 to TRBJ1-1; no clear D gene. Between the trimmed V and J ends, which lost 0 bases and 5 bases, there was a span of 13 bases. CDR3 length: 15 amino acids. Germline CDR1 and CDR2: LGHNA and YSLEER. The CDR3 coding sequence is TGCGCCAGCAGCCAAGATTATGGGGTAGGGACTGAAGCTTTCTTT. Protein sequence: CASSQDYGVGTEAFF.

The chain employs TRBV15 and TRBJ2-5; possibly TRBD2 for D (5 bases). Germline V gene data show CDR1 as LNHNV and CDR2 as YYDKDF (reference sequence). The germline V and J ends were trimmed by 1 base and 5 bases, with 14 bases remaining between them. The CDR3 contains 15 residues. Here the CDR3 reads CATSRGGLLAETQYF. The CDR3 DNA reads as TGTGCCACCAGCAGAGGTGGACTCCTGGCGGAGACCCAGTACTTC.

V and J are TRBV30 and TRBJ1-6, with D possibly being TRBD1 (5 bases). Looked up from germline, CDR1 is GTSNPN and CDR2 is SVGIG (reference sequence). V shed 6 bases and J shed 9 bases, with 15 bases lying between them. The CDR3 length is 13 residues. The CDR3 DNA reads as TGTGCCTGCCCGTCGACTGGGGGTTCACCCCTCCACTTT. It translates to CACPSTGGSPLHF.

This clone was detected once. For the CDR3, the DNA is TGTGCCAGCCGGTCAGGGGCAGGTGATACGCAGTATTTT. Amino acids: CASRSGAGDTQYF. The chain uses TRBV18 and TRBJ2-3; weak D call: TRBD1 (6 bases). The CDR3 is made up of 13 amino acids. CDR1 and CDR2 (germline): KGHSH, LQKENI. V was shortened by 8 bases and J by 6 bases, with 15 bases between the two germline ends.

The rearrangement uses TRBV5-1 and TRBJ2-3, with D unresolved. CDR3 size: 16 residues. V was clipped by 1 base and J by 0 bases, with 12 bases between them. Germline loops: CDR1 SGHRS, CDR2 YFSETQ. CDR3 in amino acids: CASSLRVAVSTDTQYF. The CDR3 DNA reads as TGCGCCAGCAGCTTGCGAGTAGCAGTGAGCACAGATACGCAGTATTTT.

The chain couples TRBV6-1 to TRBJ1-2, with TRBD1 as a possible D gene (6 bases). CDR3 size: 13 residues. CDR1 is MNHNS and CDR2 is SASEGT in the germline V gene. Trimming left V 8 bases short and J 8 bases short, with 18 bases between. CDR3 protein: CASSGTWDGGYTF. The DNA of the CDR3 is TGTGCCAGCTCCGGGACATGGGACGGCGGCTACACCTTC.

The chain has TRBV6-5 and TRBJ1-2; D perhaps matches TRBD1 (5 bases). Germline values: CDR1 MNHEY, CDR2 SVGAGI. This CDR3 is 15 amino acids long. With 7 bases removed from V and 0 bases from J, the gap between germline ends came to 15 bases. CDR3 bases: TGTGCCAGCACCCCCTCAGGGCCGTCTAACTATGGCTACACCTTC. Protein product: CASTPSGPSNYGYTF.

This clone came up a few times. V usage is TRBV7-2 and J usage is TRBJ2-5; no clear D gene. V gave up 5 bases and J gave up 5 bases, with 15 bases separating them. Per germline, CDR1 SGHTA and CDR2 FQGNSA. The CDR3 is 14 amino acids. The CDR3 nucleotides are TGTGCCAGCAGCCGAGCTCGGAAATGGGAGACCCAGTACTTC. It yields the protein CASSRARKWETQYF.

V gene TRBV18 combines with J gene TRBJ1-1; no clear D gene. Germline V gene data show CDR1 as KGHSH and CDR2 as LQKENI. This CDR3 is built from 12 residues. V was pared by 8 bases and J by 1 base, with 8 bases between. CDR3 region: CASHAGNTEAFF. In DNA form, the CDR3 reads TGTGCCAGCCACGCAGGGAACACTGAAGCTTTCTTT.

The chain couples TRBV19 to TRBJ2-5, with D possibly TRBD1 on 6 matching bases. Germline V gives CDR1 LNHDA, CDR2 SQIVND (reference sequence). V was pared by 7 bases and J by 4 bases, with 19 bases between. The CDR3 totals 15 residues. For the CDR3, the DNA is TGTGCCAGTACAGTTACAGGGCGCGTGGGAGAGACCCAGTACTTC. Encoded protein: CASTVTGRVGETQYF.

The rearrangement uses TRBV9 and TRBJ2-2, with a tentative D call TRBD2 (5 bases). Germline assignment: CDR1 SGDLS and CDR2 YYNGEE. The ends were cut back, 0 bases at V and 2 bases at J, with 8 bases in the middle. This CDR3 spans 15 amino acids. CDR3 coding DNA: TGTGCCAGCAGCGTAGGGACTCCAAACACCGGGGAGCTGTTTTTT. Protein sequence: CASSVGTPNTGELFF.

The chain joins TRBV7-9 to TRBJ1-3; a possible D gene is TRBD1 (5 bases). Per the germline V gene, CDR1 is SEHNR and CDR2 is FQNEAQ (reference sequence). The CDR3 extends over 12 amino acids. V was pared by 11 bases and J by 2 bases, with 10 bases between. CDR3 nucleotides: TGTGCCTCCCGGGGGACTGGAAACACCATATATTTT. Protein product: CASRGTGNTIYF.

The chain combines TRBV5-1 with TRBJ2-7; 10 bases align to TRBD2. V was clipped by 4 bases and J by 5 bases; unmatched bases: 12. Germline-derived CDR1 and CDR2 are SGHRS and YFSETQ. CDR3 size: 16 residues. CDR3 nucleotide sequence: TGCGCCAGCAGCCGAGCGGGGGGGCAATCGAATAACGAGCAGTACTTC. It encodes CASSRAGGQSNNEQYF.

The gene calls are TRBV5-4 and TRBJ1-1, with D tentatively TRBD1 (5 bases). Germline V gives CDR1 SGHNT, CDR2 YYREEE (reference sequence). The CDR3 totals 14 residues. Trimming removed 2 bases from V and 3 bases from J, with 11 bases in between. CDR3 nucleotide sequence: TGTGCCAGCAGCTTACTAATAGGGGACACTGAAGCTTTCTTT. This codes for CASSLLIGDTEAFF.

The V and J genes are TRBV28 and TRBJ2-3; the D gene is possibly TRBD2 (5 bases). Trimming removed 4 bases at V and 3 bases at J, with 17 bases between. The CDR3 spans 16 residues. The germline V gene encodes CDR1 MDHEN and CDR2 SYDVKM. CDR3 protein: CASSSLLSGRTDTQYF. CDR3 nucleotides: TGTGCCAGCAGTTCACTTTTGAGTGGGAGAACAGATACGCAGTATTTT.

By sample share, this clone is large. The sample holds other DNA sequences that translate to the same CDR3. The J gene is TRBJ1-1, the V gene TRBV5-4, with D maybe TRBD1 (6 bases). CDR1 SGHNT and CDR2 YYREEE come from the germline V gene (reference sequence). The CDR3 sequence is 15 residues long. Between the trimmed V and J ends, which lost 0 bases and 0 bases, there was a span of 9 bases. CDR3 DNA sequence: TGTGCCAGCAGCTTGGGAGGGGGGCTGAACACTGAAGCTTTCTTT. This translates into CASSLGGGLNTEAFF. The entire variable domain, with the rest obtained from reference TRBV5-4 and TRBJ1-1, is as follows: ETGVTQSPTHLIKTRGQQVTLRCSSQSGHNTVSWYQQALGQGPQFIFQYYREEENGRGNFPPRFSGLQFPNYSSELNVNALELDDSALYLCASSLGGGLNTEAFFGQGTRLTVV.

The V call is TRBV6-4, the J call TRBJ2-3; the match to TRBD2 covers 9 bases. Germline trimming cut 0 bases from V and 0 bases from J; bases unmatched to any gene: 7. The CDR3 runs to 18 residues. Germline CDR1 reads MRHNA; CDR2 reads SNTAGT. In DNA form, the CDR3 reads TGTGCCAGCAGTGACTCGAAGCCCCTAGCGGGGAGCACAGATACGCAGTATTTT. Amino acids: CASSDSKPLAGSTDTQYF.

The rearrangement links TRBV6-1 to TRBJ1-1, with D possibly being TRBD1 (5 bases). Germline CDR1 and CDR2: MNHNS and SASEGT. CDR3 length equals 13 residues. Trimming left V 1 base short and J 6 bases short, with 9 bases between. In nucleotides, the CDR3 is TGTGCCAGCAGTGAAGACAGGTTCGCTGAAGCTTTCTTT. It encodes CASSEDRFAEAFF.

This chain uses TRBV7-2 with TRBJ2-2; D not resolved. Trimming took off 1 base at V and 6 bases at J, with 6 bases between the two ends. Germline CDR1 and CDR2: SGHTA and FQGNSA. This CDR3 comprises 13 residues. The CDR3 loop is CASSLEASGELFF. The DNA for the CDR3 is TGTGCCAGCAGCTTAGAAGCGTCCGGGGAGCTGTTTTTT. The variable domain in full, with the rest retrieved from reference TRBV7-2 and TRBJ2-2, is GAGVSQSPSNKVTEKGKDVELRCDPISGHTALYWYRQSLGQGLEFLIYFQGNSAPDKSGLPSDRFSAERTGGSVSTLTIQRTQQEDSAVYLCASSLEASGELFFGEGSRLTVL.

The genes are TRBV6-5 and TRBJ2-1; D possibly matches TRBD1 or TRBD2 (5 bases each). Trimming stripped 4 bases from V and 7 bases from J, with 20 bases between. Germline V gene lookup returns CDR1 MNHEY and CDR2 SVGAGI. CDR3 length equals 16 residues. The CDR3 DNA reads TGTGCCAGCAGTTTCCTTCCGGGGACCAAAGGGAATGAGCAGTTCTTC. It is translated as CASSFLPGTKGNEQFF.

The rearrangement joins TRBV6-5 to TRBJ2-5, with 13 bases that match TRBD2. CDR3 length: 16 residues. CDR1 and CDR2 (germline): MNHEY, SVGAGI. V was pared by 2 bases and J by 2 bases, with 2 bases of the junction left unmatched. The CDR3 nucleotides are TGTGCCAGCAGTTACGGGACTAGCGGGGTTCAAGAGACCCAGTACTTC. Translation: CASSYGTSGVQETQYF.

The J gene is TRBJ2-1, the V gene TRBV10-1; TRBD2 might be the D (5 bases). Germline values: CDR1 WNHNN, CDR2 SYGVQD (reference sequence). CDR3 length: 15 amino acids. Trimming shortened V by 0 bases and J by 0 bases, and 6 bases separated the two germline ends. The chain's CDR3 is CASSESSGSYNEQFF. In nucleotides, the CDR3 is TGCGCCAGCAGTGAGTCCAGCGGCTCCTACAATGAGCAGTTCTTC.

This chain uses TRBV13 with TRBJ1-1, with D possibly TRBD1 on 6 matching bases. V gave up 6 bases and J gave up 8 bases, with 16 bases separating them. This CDR3 is built from 13 residues. The V gene's germline CDR1 is PRHDT and CDR2 FYEKMQ (reference sequence). CDR3: CASSEVPGTEAFF. CDR3 nucleotides: TGTGCCAGCAGTGAAGTCCCAGGGACAGAAGCTTTCTTT. The full variable domain, in which reference TRBV13 and TRBJ1-1 provide the parts outside the CDR3, is AAGVIQSPRHLIKEKRETATLKCYPIPRHDTVYWYQQGPGQDPQFLISFYEKMQSDKGSIPDRFSAQQFSDYHSELNMSSLELGDSALYFCASSEVPGTEAFFGQGTRLTVV.